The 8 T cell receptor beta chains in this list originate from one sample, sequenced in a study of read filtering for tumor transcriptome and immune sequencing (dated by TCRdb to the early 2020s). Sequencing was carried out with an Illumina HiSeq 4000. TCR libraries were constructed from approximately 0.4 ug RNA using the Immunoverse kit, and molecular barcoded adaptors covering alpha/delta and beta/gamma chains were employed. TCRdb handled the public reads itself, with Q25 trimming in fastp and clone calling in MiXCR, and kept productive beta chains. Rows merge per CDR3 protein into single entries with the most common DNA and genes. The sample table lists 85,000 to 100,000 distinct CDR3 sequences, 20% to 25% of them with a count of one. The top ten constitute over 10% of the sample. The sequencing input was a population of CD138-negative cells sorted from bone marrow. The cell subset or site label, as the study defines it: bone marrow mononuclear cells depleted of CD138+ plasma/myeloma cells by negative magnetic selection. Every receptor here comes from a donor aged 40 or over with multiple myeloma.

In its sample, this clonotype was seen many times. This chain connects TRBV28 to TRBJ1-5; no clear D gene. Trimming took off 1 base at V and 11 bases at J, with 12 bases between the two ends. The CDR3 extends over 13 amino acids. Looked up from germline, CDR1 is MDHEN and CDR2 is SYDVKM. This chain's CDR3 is CASSLSLGKAQHF. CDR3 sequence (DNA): TGTGCCAGCAGTTTATCGTTAGGGAAGGCCCAGCATTTT.

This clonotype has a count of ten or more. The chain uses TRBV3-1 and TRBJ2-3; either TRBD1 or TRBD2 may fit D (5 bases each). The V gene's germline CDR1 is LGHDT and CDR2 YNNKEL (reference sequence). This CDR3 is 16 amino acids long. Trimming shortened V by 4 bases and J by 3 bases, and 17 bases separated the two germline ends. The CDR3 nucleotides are TGTGCCAGCAGCCCCTCTGGGGGAACGCGTACAGATACGCAGTATTTT. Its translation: CASSPSGGTRTDTQYF.

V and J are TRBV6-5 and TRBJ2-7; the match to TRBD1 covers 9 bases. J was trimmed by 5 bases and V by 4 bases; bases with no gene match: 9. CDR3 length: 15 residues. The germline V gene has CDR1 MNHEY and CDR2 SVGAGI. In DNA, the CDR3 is TGTGCCAGCAGTTGGGTAAAGACAGGGGGAAACGAGCAGTACTTC. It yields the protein CASSWVKTGGNEQYF.

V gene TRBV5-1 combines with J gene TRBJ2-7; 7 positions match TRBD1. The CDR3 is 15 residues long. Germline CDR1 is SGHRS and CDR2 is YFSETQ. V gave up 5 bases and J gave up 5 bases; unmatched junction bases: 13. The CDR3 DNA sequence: TGCGCCAGCAGTCGAACCGACAGAACAGGGGACGAGCAGTACTTC. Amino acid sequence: CASSRTDRTGDEQYF.

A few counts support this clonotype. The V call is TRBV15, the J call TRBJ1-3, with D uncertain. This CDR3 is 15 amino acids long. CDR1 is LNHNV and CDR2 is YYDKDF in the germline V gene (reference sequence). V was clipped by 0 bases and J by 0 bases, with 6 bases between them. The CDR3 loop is CATSRDGYSGNTIYF. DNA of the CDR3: TGTGCCACCAGCAGAGATGGGTACTCTGGAAACACCATATATTTT.

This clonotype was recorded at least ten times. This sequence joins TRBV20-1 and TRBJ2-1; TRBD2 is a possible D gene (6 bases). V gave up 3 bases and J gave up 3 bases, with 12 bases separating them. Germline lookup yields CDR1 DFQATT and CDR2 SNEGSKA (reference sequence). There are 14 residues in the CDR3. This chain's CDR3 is CSASFYSGYNEQFF. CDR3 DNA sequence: TGCAGTGCTAGTTTTTATAGCGGCTACAATGAGCAGTTCTTC.

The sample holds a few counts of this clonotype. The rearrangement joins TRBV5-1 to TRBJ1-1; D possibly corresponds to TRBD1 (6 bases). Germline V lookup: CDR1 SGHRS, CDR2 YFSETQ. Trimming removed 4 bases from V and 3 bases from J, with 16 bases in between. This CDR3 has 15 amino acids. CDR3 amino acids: CASSETGMTDTEAFF. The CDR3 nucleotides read TGCGCCAGCAGCGAAACAGGGATGACCGACACTGAAGCTTTCTTT. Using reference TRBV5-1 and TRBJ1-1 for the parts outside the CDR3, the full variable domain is KAGVTQTPRYLIKTRGQQVTLSCSPISGHRSVSWYQQTPGQGLQFLFEYFSETQRNKGNFPGRFSGRQFSNSRSEMNVSTLELGDSALYLCASSETGMTDTEAFFGQGTRLTVV.

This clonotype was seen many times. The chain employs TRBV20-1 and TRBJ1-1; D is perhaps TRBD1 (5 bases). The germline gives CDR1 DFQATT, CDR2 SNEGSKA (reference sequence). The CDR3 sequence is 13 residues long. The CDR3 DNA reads TGCAGCGCCCAGCGGGGCAGGGTAGCTGAAGCTTTCTTT. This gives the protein CSAQRGRVAEAFF.